This TCR beta chain came from a study of T cell responses to AZD1222 COVID-19 vaccine. In germline, CDR1 is LGHDT, CDR2 YNNKEL (reference sequence). The V end lost 4 bases, the J end lost 0 bases, and 7 bases lay between the germline ends. The CDR3 extends over 14 amino acids. Repertoires were generated with immunoSEQ multiplex PCR, while TCRdb's copy carries only in-frame clones and drops some. The data show approximately 73,000 clones, 65% to 85% seen once. The sequence was collected from an adult in good health. The chain couples TRBV3-1 (or the pseudogene TRBV3-2) to TRBJ1-5; unclear D gene. Sequencing used peripheral blood, obtained on day 0 of AZD1222 vaccination. DNA for the CDR3: TGTGCCAGCAGCCTGAGCGCTAGCAATCAGCCCCAGCATTTT. Its translation is CASSLSASNQPQHF.